Only one count was recorded for the clone carrying this TCR beta chain. Its antigen is undetermined. The sample is drawn from a study of regulatory T cells in long-lasting Graves disease. Study summary: Duration of antithyroid drug therapy among newly diagnosed Graves' patients was under 3 months. Whole-study results and caveats: Accuracy was perhaps lowered by the small sample size. Public clonotype sharing was higher in persistent than newly diagnosed patients.

The length of the CDR3 is 14 residues. V lost 0 bases to trimming and J lost 5 bases, with 7 bases between them. Germline values: CDR1 ENHRY, CDR2 SYGVKD. Building the TCR beta libraries relied on iRepertoire HTBI primers, and CDR3 regions underwent Arm-PCR. TCRdb re-derived calls from the multiplex PCR reads in MiXCR, one entry per CDR3 protein. The table has some 560,000 distinct CDR3 sequences, about 16% seen once. Sample time point: newly diagnosed GD, antithyroid drugs for less than 3 months. With RNA extracted from PBMCs as input, the TCR library was made. The data were also submitted as part of a second study, on T cells in Graves' hyperthyroidism and ophthalmopathy. That paper notes: Clonotypes that were expanded in thyroid above 0.001 mostly appeared in blood too.

The TCR originated in a woman aged 40 to 65 with Graves disease. Sequences were derived from peripheral blood mononuclear cells (PBMCs), sampled at new diagnosis, from a patient treated with antithyroid drugs. This rearrangement joins TRBV10-3 to TRBJ2-2; D not certain. CDR3: CAISESVGTGELFF. In DNA, the CDR3 is TGTGCCATCAGTGAGTCGGTGGGGACCGGGGAGCTGTTTTTT.